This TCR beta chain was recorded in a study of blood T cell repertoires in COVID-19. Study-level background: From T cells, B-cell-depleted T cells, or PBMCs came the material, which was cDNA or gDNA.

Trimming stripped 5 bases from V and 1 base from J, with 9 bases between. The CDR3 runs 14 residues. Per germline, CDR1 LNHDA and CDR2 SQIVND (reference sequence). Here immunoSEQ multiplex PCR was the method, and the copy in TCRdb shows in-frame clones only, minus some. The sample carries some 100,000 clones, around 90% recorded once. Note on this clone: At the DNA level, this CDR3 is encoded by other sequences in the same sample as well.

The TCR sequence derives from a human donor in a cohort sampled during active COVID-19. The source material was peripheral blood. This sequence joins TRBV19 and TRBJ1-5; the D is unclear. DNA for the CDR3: TGTGCCAGTAGTGCAACGGGGAGCAATCAGCCCCAGCATTTT. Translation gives CASSATGSNQPQHF. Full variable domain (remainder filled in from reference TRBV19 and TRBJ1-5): DGGITQSPKYLFRKEGQNVTLSCEQNLNHDAMYWYRQDPGQGLRLIYYSQIVNDFQKGDIAEGYSVSREKKESFPLTVTSAQKNPTAFYLCASSATGSNQPQHFGDGTRLSIL.